A selection of T cell receptor beta chains follows, all from one sample in a study of blood T cells in healthy people across ages. One entry per CDR3 protein results from TCRdb running MiXCR on the 5' RACE reads. The repertoire includes 540,000 or so distinct CDR3 sequences, 24% of them detected once, and 8.7% sits in the top ten. This sample also belongs to another study, concerning T cells of mothers and their children.

The source material was blood. These receptors all come from a boy aged 10-17 years in good health. Both conserved end residues are part of each CDR3. The D gene is left open where the match is weak. Size tells how often a clone was seen (once, few, many) or the class of an expanded clone, and some rows leave it out.

D,size,J,V,length,DNA,CDR3
.,.,TRBJ1-6,TRBV12-3/TRBV12-4,15,TGTGCCAGCAGACCCGAAGGAGGGTATAGTTCACCCCTCCACTTT,CASRPEGGYSSPLHF
TRBD2,.,TRBJ2-2,TRBV4-1,18,TGCGCCAGCAGCCGCGAACGAAGCGGGGGACCGAACACCGGGGAGCTGTTTTTT,CASSRERSGGPNTGELFF
.,once,TRBJ2-3,TRBV10-1,16,TGCGCCAGCAGGCAGTACCGGGCCTTTAGCACAGATACGCAGTATTTT,CASRQYRAFSTDTQYF
.,.,TRBJ2-7,TRBV6-1,14,TGTGCCAGCAGTGAAGCAGCAGGCTCCTACGAGCAGTACTTC,CASSEAAGSYEQYF
.,few,TRBJ2-7,TRBV10-3,10,TGTGCCATAGGAACCTACGAGCAGTACTTC,CAIGTYEQYF
.,.,TRBJ2-5,TRBV7-2,15,TGTGCCAGCAGTTTCCAGCGGAGCCCCCAAGAGACCCAGTACTTC,CASSFQRSPQETQYF
.,.,TRBJ1-4,TRBV5-1,16,TGCGCCAGCAGCCCGATGGGGAGCTACTTTGGTGAAAAACTGTTTTTT,CASSPMGSYFGEKLFF
TRBD1,.,TRBJ1-5,TRBV3-1,15,TGTGCCAGCAGCCAGGCCGACAGGGGCAATCAGCCCCAGCATTTT,CASSQADRGNQPQHF
TRBD1,many,TRBJ2-7,TRBV29-1,13,TGCAGCGCCTTAGGACAGGGTAGCTACGAGCAGTACTTC,CSALGQGSYEQYF
.,few,TRBJ2-6,TRBV29-1,16,TGCAGCGTCACGACAGGAGAGGTCTCTGGGGCCAACGTCCTGACTTTC,CSVTTGEVSGANVLTF
.,.,TRBJ2-3,TRBV6-1,14,TGTGCCAGCAGTGGCGGCCCGCGGGCAGATACGCAGTATTTT,CASSGGPRADTQYF
.,few,TRBJ2-5,TRBV7-2,13,TGTGCCAGCAGCTTAGCACGGAAAGAGACCCAGTACTTC,CASSLARKETQYF
.,.,TRBJ2-3,TRBV7-3,16,TGTGCCAGCAGCTTTAGAGGGAGATCGGGCACAGATACGCAGTATTTT,CASSFRGRSGTDTQYF
.,.,TRBJ2-7,TRBV20-1,14,TGCAGTGCTAGAGATTTGGGCCGAGGCTACGAGCAGTACTTC,CSARDLGRGYEQYF
.,.,TRBJ2-1,TRBV20-1,13,TGCAGTGCTAGAGATGGGGGTACCGGGGAGCAGTTCTTC,CSARDGGTGEQFF
TRBD1,.,TRBJ2-1,TRBV12-3/TRBV12-4,15,TGTGCCAGCAGTTCCACAGGGGGATTCTACAATGAGCAGTTCTTC,CASSSTGGFYNEQFF
.,.,TRBJ2-1,TRBV30,12,TGTGCCTGGAGTGGTAGAGTTTACGAGCAGTTCTTC,CAWSGRVYEQFF
.,.,TRBJ2-2,TRBV6-4,15,TGTGCCTGCAGTGAAAAGACAGGGAACACCGGGGAGCTGTTTTTT,CACSEKTGNTGELFF
TRBD1,.,TRBJ1-2,TRBV4-3,15,TGCGCCAGCAGCCAACTCCCCTCACAGGGGGAGGACTACACCTTC,CASSQLPSQGEDYTF
.,.,TRBJ2-1,TRBV6-2/TRBV6-3,13,TGTGCCAGCAGGGTAACTAGGCTGAATGAGCAGTTCTTC,CASRVTRLNEQFF
.,.,TRBJ2-1,TRBV20-1,15,TGCAGACCTATGATGGACTCCTCTAGATACAATGAGCAGTTCTTC,CRPMMDSSRYNEQFF
TRBD1,few,TRBJ1-4,TRBV4-1,20,TGCGCCAGCAGCCAATGGCCATGGGACAGGGTTTTTGTGGCTAATGAAAAACTGTTTTTT,CASSQWPWDRVFVANEKLFF
.,.,TRBJ2-2,TRBV4-3,13,TGCGCCAGCAGCCAGGGACCCCCTGGGGGGCTGTTTTTT,CASSQGPPGGLFF
.,.,TRBJ1-1,TRBV2,12,TGTGCCGGCAGTGAGAGGGGTTCAGAAGCTTTCTTT,CAGSERGSEAFF
TRBD2,.,TRBJ2-5,TRBV20-1,14,TGCAGTGCTGCTTCCGGGGGGACCCAAGAGACCCAGTACTTC,CSAASGGTQETQYF
.,few,TRBJ2-5,TRBV7-9,13,TGTGCCAGCAGCTTATTTAAGTTAGAGACCCAGTACTTC,CASSLFKLETQYF
.,few,TRBJ1-2,TRBV27,13,TGTGCCAGCAGGGACCCGGGTTACTATGGCTACACCTTC,CASRDPGYYGYTF
TRBD2,.,TRBJ2-1,TRBV7-2,15,TGTGCTAGCAGCTTAGATGGGCTAGCGGGGGATGAGCAGTTCTTC,CASSLDGLAGDEQFF
.,few,TRBJ2-2,TRBV27,13,TGTGCCAGCAGTTTCACGGACACCGGGGAGCTGTTTTTT,CASSFTDTGELFF
TRBD1,.,TRBJ2-1,TRBV7-9,14,TGTGCCAGCACGGACAGGTTGGCCTCCAATGAGCAGTTCTTC,CASTDRLASNEQFF
TRBD1,.,TRBJ1-1,TRBV7-9,15,TGTGCCAGCAGGACTATTGACAGGGGAGATACTGAAGCTTTCTTT,CASRTIDRGDTEAFF
.,few,TRBJ2-7,TRBV9,15,TGTGCCAGCAGCTCATCCCCAGGGTTAGCCTACGAGCAGTACTTC,CASSSSPGLAYEQYF
.,.,TRBJ2-2,TRBV13,13,TGTGCCAGCAGCTCAGACCGCACCGGGGAGCTGTTTTTT,CASSSDRTGELFF
TRBD1,.,TRBJ2-7,TRBV6-1,13,TGTGCCAGCAGTGAGGGACAGGATTACGAGCAGTACTTC,CASSEGQDYEQYF
.,few,TRBJ2-5,TRBV14,16,TGTGCCAGCAGCCATTCCCCACAGAGGTTGCAAGAGACCCAGTACTTC,CASSHSPQRLQETQYF
TRBD2,.,TRBJ2-1,TRBV13,16,TGTGCCAGCAGCTCCCGGCCTAGCGGGGGCCTCAATGAGCAGTTCTTC,CASSSRPSGGLNEQFF
TRBD2,few,TRBJ2-1,TRBV5-5,17,TGTGCCAGCAGCTTGCGGCAAGGTAGCGGGGGGTACAATGAGCAGTTCTTC,CASSLRQGSGGYNEQFF
TRBD2,.,TRBJ2-1,TRBV4-3,14,TGCGCCAGCAGCCGGACTAGCGGGATGAATGAGCAGTTCTTC,CASSRTSGMNEQFF
TRBD2,many,TRBJ2-7,TRBV4-1,13,TGCGCCAGCAGCCAGGGACTATCCTACGAGCAGTACTTC,CASSQGLSYEQYF
TRBD2,many,TRBJ2-5,TRBV29-1,13,TGCAGCGTTGCTCCGGGGGGGCAAGAGACCCAGTACTTC,CSVAPGGQETQYF
.,.,TRBJ1-4,TRBV20-1,15,TGCAGTGCTAGCCCACTGGGGGGAGAGAATGAAAAACTGTTTTTT,CSASPLGGENEKLFF
.,.,TRBJ2-3,TRBV6-5,15,TGTGCCAGCAGTTACTCGGGGAAGAACACAGATACGCAGTATTTT,CASSYSGKNTDTQYF
.,many,TRBJ1-2,TRBV20-1,12,TGCAGTGCGGGGCAGGGTCTCGATGGCTACACCTTC,CSAGQGLDGYTF
.,.,TRBJ2-7,TRBV9,15,TGTGCCAGCAGCCGATTAGGTGAAAGCTCCTACGAGCAGTACTTC,CASSRLGESSYEQYF
.,few,TRBJ2-5,TRBV20-1,15,TGCAGTGCTAGAGACCTTCAGCGGGTCCAAGAGACCCAGTACTTC,CSARDLQRVQETQYF
.,few,TRBJ2-1,TRBV20-1,16,TGCAGTGCTGTACTCCTGGGTCCGCCCTCCTACAATGAGCAGTTCTTC,CSAVLLGPPSYNEQFF
.,few,TRBJ2-7,TRBV7-9,13,TGTGCCAGCAGACCCCGGGAGTCCTACGAGCAGTACTTC,CASRPRESYEQYF
.,.,TRBJ2-7,TRBV6-2/TRBV6-3,14,TGTGCCAGCAGTTACCGGGGAAAGGGGTACGAGCAGTACTTC,CASSYRGKGYEQYF